The source of this TCR beta chain is a study of T-cell reconstitution after alpha-beta-depleted transplantation in children. Findings and limits, study-wide: Fresh T-cell production supplied most of the T-cell counts and diversity seen one year after transplant.

There are 15 residues in the CDR3. CDR1 and CDR2 from the germline V gene are SGHTA and FQGNSA. Between the trimmed V and J ends, which lost 2 bases and 9 bases, there was a span of 18 bases. For TCRbeta, the library was prepared with unique molecular identifiers. MiXCR, run by TCRdb on the PCR reads, gives a single entry per CDR3 protein. The table lists fewer than 1 million distinct CDR3 sequences, 16% of them singletons. Turning to this clonotype: Its antigen is not identified.

The sequence was obtained from a male patient younger than 18 who had a stem cell transplant for acute lymphoblastic leukemia, so the T cells may come from the graft donor. This chain connects TRBV7-2 to TRBJ2-3; D gene unclear. Sequencing used PBMCs, mostly from graft donor cells, obtained 360 days after TCRalphabeta/CD19-depleted stem cell transplant. This chain's CDR3 is CASSLSQDWVSTQYF. DNA of the CDR3: TGTGCCAGCAGCTTAAGCCAGGATTGGGTCTCAACGCAGTATTTT.